This is a list of T cell receptor beta chains from one sample in a study of blood T cells in healthy people across ages. MiXCR, run by TCRdb on the 5' RACE reads, gives a single entry per CDR3 protein. The sample has over a million distinct CDR3 sequences; 35% to 45% are singletons. The sample consisted of blood. These receptors were obtained from a woman under 30 in good health. CDR3s leave out the opening cysteine and the closing phenylalanine or tryptophan. Clone size is given for some rows only: seen once, a few or many times, or a class if the clone is expanded.

>TRBJ2-7|TRBV20-1|NA
SARGDIPSYEQY
>TRBJ1-2|TRBV2|few
ASSFSRGEGYT
>TRBJ2-7|TRBV12-3/TRBV12-4|few
ASRGGTWGREQY
>TRBJ2-3|TRBV24-1|NA
ATSDSGTQSTDTQY
>TRBJ2-7|TRBV4-1|many
ASSQGSKQY
>TRBJ1-1|TRBV27|NA
ASSSTGGRSEAF
>TRBJ2-5|TRBV12-3/TRBV12-4|NA
ASSSPGTAASQETQY
>TRBJ2-1|TRBV7-9|NA
ASSLTSGRTHEQF
>TRBJ2-3|TRBV18|many
ASSPGGSSTDTQY
>TRBJ2-5|TRBV10-1|NA
ASGQGGQENQY
>NA|TRBV12-3/TRBV12-4|NA
ASSFIGGEYETQY
>TRBJ2-1|TRBV4-2|few
ASSQDFTSGGREQF
>TRBJ1-2|TRBV7-9|few
ASSPQETDGYT
>TRBJ2-7|TRBV10-3|NA
AISPGTSGGPSGEQY
>TRBJ1-6|TRBV9|NA
ASSASGGGGVGDNSPLH
>TRBJ1-4|TRBV10-3|few
AISESNAGEKLF
>TRBJ1-1|TRBV3-1|NA
ASSPTKTNTEAF
>TRBJ2-7|TRBV6-5|few
ASSAATGGYEQY
>TRBJ2-7|TRBV6-5|NA
ASSYGQGSDEQY
>TRBJ2-3|TRBV29-1|many
SAHVGTDTQY
>TRBJ2-7|TRBV5-1|few
ASSTTTGAIYEQY
>TRBJ2-7|TRBV7-9|many
ALMGDVYEQY
>NA|TRBV5-1|once
ASSFRTGVDEQY
>TRBJ1-5|TRBV15|few
ATSKGHQGQPQH
>TRBJ1-2|TRBV12-3/TRBV12-4|NA
ASRNPNRGGYGYT
>TRBJ2-7|TRBV7-9|NA
ASSLLYTSGGYEQY
>TRBJ2-1|TRBV6-2/TRBV6-3|NA
ASSPPHRDLSPKGQF
>TRBJ2-4|TRBV20-1|NA
SARRDTALLAKNIQY
>TRBJ1-5|TRBV7-9|NA
ATTRGDQPQH
>NA|TRBV28|NA
ASSSFSSGETQY
>TRBJ2-3|TRBV4-1|few
ASSQDLGDTDTQY
>TRBJ2-5|TRBV11-1|NA
ASSSHDRVDEQY
>TRBJ1-1|TRBV7-6|NA
ASSAKNRSPMNTEAF
>TRBJ2-1|TRBV12-3/TRBV12-4|NA
ASSLGVAENNEQF
>TRBJ1-6|TRBV10-3|NA
AITTGGAENSPLH
>TRBJ2-5|TRBV28|NA
ASSSGGVSQETQY
>TRBJ2-2|TRBV12-3/TRBV12-4|few
ASSLDRPPTTGELF
>TRBJ2-1|TRBV6-1|NA
ASLRDSRVNEQF
>TRBJ2-5|TRBV30|few
AWSELETQY
>TRBJ2-5|TRBV4-2|NA
ASSQGRIGAGGQETQY
>TRBJ2-1|TRBV20-1|few
SAPGLAGGPTESYNEQF
>TRBJ2-1|TRBV7-9|NA
ASSLSGGASNEQF
>TRBJ2-5|TRBV5-1|NA
ASSLGAGAYNEQY
>TRBJ1-5|TRBV12-3/TRBV12-4|NA
ASTPFVGQPQH
>TRBJ1-2|TRBV5-1|NA
ASSTQGALGDGYT
>TRBJ2-5|TRBV12-3/TRBV12-4|few
ASSVRLEETQY
>TRBJ2-5|TRBV2|NA
ATSHNRVQETQY
>TRBJ2-4|TRBV29-1|few
SGQGTPRAKNIQY
>TRBJ1-2|TRBV18|NA
ASSPPSKGGGYT
>TRBJ2-3|TRBV7-3|many
ASSWGPTDTQY
>TRBJ1-2|TRBV16|many
ASSQDRAAHGYT